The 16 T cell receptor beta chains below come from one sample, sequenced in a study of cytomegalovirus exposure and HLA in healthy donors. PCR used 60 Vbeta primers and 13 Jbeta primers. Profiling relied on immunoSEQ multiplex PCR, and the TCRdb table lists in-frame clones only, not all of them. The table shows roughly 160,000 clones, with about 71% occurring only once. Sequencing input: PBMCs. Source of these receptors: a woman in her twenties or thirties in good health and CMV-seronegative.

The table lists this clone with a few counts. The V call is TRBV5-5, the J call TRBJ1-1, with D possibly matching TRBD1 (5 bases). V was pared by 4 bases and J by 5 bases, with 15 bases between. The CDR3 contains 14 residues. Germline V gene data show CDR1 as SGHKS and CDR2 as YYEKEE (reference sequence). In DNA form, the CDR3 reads TGTGCCAGCAGCACCGTGGGGGGTCGTACTGAAGCTTTCTTT. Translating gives CASSTVGGRTEAFF.

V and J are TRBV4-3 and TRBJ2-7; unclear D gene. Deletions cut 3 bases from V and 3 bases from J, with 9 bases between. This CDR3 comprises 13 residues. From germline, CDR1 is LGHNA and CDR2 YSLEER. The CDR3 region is CASSQRDGYEQYF. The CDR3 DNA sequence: TGCGCCAGCAGCCAGAGAGATGGCTACGAGCAGTACTTC.

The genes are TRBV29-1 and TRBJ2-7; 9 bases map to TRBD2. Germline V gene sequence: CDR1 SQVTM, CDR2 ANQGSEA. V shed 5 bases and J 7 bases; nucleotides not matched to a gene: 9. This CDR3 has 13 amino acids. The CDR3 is CSVLLAGNYEQYF. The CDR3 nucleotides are TGCAGCGTTTTGCTAGCGGGAAACTATGAGCAGTACTTC.

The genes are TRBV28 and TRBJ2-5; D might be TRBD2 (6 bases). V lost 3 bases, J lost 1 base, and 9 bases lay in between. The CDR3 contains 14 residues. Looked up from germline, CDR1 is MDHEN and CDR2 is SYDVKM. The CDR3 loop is CASSFHGGQETQYF. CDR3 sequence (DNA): TGTGCCAGCAGTTTTCACGGGGGCCAAGAGACCCAGTACTTC.

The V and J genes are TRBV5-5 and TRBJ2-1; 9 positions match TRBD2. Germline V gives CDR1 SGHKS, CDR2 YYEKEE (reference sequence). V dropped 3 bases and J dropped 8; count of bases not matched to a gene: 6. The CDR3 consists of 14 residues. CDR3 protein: CASSWRGGRDEQFF. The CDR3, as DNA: TGTGCCAGCAGCTGGCGGGGGGGCCGAGATGAGCAGTTCTTC.

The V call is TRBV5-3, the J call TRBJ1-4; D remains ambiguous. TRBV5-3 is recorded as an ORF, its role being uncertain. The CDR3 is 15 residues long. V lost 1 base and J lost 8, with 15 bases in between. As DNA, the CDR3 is TGTGCCAGAAGCTTGTCGTTCGGCCGAGGGGAAAAACTGTTTTTT. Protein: CARSLSFGRGEKLFF.

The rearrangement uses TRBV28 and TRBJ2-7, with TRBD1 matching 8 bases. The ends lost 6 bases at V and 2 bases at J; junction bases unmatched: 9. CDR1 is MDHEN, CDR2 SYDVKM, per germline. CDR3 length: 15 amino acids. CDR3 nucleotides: TGTGCCAGCAGCTCATGGGGCAGGGGGCCCTACGAGCAGTACTTC. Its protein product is CASSSWGRGPYEQYF.

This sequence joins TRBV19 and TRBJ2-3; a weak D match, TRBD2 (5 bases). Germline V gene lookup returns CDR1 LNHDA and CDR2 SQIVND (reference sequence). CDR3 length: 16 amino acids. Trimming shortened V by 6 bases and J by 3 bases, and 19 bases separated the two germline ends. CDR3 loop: CASSKILSETTDTQYF. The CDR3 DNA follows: TGTGCCAGTAGCAAAATCCTTAGCGAAACAACAGATACGCAGTATTTT.

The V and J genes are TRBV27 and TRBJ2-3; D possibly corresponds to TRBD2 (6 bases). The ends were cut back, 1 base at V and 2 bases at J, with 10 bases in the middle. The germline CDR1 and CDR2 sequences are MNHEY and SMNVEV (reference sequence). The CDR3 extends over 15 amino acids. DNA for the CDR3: TGTGCCAGCAGTTTATTAGCGGAATCCACAGATACGCAGTATTTT. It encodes CASSLLAESTDTQYF.

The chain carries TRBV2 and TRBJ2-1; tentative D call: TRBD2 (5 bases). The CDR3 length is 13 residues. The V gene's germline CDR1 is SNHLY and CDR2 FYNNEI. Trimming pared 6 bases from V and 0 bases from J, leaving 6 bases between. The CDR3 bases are TGTGCCAGCAGACTAGGCTCCTACAATGAGCAGTTCTTC. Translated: CASRLGSYNEQFF. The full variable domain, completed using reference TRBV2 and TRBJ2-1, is EPEVTQTPSHQVTQMGQEVILRCVPISNHLYFYWYRQILGQKVEFLVSFYNNEISEKSEIFDDQFSVERPDGSNFTLKIRSTKLEDSAMYFCASRLGSYNEQFFGPGTRLTVL.

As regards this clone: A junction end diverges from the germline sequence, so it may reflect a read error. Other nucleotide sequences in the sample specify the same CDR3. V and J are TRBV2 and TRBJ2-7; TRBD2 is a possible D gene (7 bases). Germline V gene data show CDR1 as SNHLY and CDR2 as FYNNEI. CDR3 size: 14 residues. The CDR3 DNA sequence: TGTGCCAGCAGTGCCTTTGGGGGGGCCTACGAGCAATACTTC. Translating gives CASSAFGGAYEQYF.

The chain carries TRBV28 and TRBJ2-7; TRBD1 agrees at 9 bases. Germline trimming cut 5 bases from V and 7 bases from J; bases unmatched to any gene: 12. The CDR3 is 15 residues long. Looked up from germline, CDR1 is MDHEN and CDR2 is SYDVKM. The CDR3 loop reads CASSAGTGPLREQYF. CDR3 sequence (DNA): TGTGCCAGCAGTGCCGGGACAGGGCCCCTTAGAGAGCAGTACTTC.

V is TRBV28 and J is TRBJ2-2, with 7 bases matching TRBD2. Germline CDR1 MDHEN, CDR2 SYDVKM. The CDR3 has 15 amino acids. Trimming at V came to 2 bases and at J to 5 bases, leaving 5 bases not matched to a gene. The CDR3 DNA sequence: TGTGCCAGCAGTTTAGCCATCGGGAGGACCGGGGAGCTGTTTTTT. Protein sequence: CASSLAIGRTGELFF.

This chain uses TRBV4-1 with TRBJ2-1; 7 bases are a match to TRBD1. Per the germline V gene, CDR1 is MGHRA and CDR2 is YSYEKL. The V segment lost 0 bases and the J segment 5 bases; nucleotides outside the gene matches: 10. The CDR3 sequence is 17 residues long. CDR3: CASSQERGPQGDNEQFF. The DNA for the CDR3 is TGCGCCAGCAGCCAAGAGAGGGGGCCGCAGGGAGACAATGAGCAGTTCTTC.

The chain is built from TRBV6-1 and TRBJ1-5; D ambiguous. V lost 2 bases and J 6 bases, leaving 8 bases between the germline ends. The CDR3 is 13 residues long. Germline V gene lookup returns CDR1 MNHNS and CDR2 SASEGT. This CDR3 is CASSELEGQPQHF. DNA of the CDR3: TGTGCCAGCAGTGAATTGGAGGGTCAGCCCCAGCATTTT.

The CDR3 DNA sequence: TGTGCCAGCAGCGTAGGACAGGAAGAGACCCAGTACTTC. It translates to CASSVGQEETQYF. The V gene is TRBV9, the J gene TRBJ2-5; weak D call: TRBD1 (6 bases). The V and J ends lost 0 bases and 3 bases respectively, with 6 bases between them. Per germline, CDR1 SGDLS and CDR2 YYNGEE. This CDR3 has 13 amino acids.